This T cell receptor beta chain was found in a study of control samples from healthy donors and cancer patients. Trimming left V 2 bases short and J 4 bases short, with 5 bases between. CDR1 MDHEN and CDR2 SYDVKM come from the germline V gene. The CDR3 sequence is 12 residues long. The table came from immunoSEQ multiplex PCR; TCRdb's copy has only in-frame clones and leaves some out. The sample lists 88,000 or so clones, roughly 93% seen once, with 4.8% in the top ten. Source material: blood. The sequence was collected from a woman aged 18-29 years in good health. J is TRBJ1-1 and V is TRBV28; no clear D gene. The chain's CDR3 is CASSLPVTEAFF. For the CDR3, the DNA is TGTGCCAGCAGTTTACCGGTCACTGAAGCTTTCTTT.